This T cell receptor beta chain was identified during a study of T-cell reconstitution after alpha-beta-depleted transplantation in children. This clonotype was seen repeatedly, ten times or more. Unique molecular identifiers were used to barcode this TCRbeta library. TCRdb reprocessed the PCR reads via MiXCR and lists one record per CDR3 protein. This table has about 980,000 distinct CDR3 sequences, roughly 29% appearing once. Germline CDR1 reads DFQATT; CDR2 reads SNEGSKA (reference sequence). The CDR3 runs to 13 residues. V gave up 2 bases and J gave up 3 bases, with 7 bases separating them. Sequenced here: PBMCs, mostly from graft donor cells, sampled 360 days after TCRalphabeta/CD19-depleted stem cell transplant. The sequence derives from a boy less than two years old who had a stem cell transplant for SCID, so the T cells may come from the graft donor. The chain recombines TRBV20-1 with TRBJ1-4, with no clear D. The DNA of the CDR3 is TGCAGTGCTAGATTGCCTTCTAATGAAAAACTGTTTTTT. It specifies CSARLPSNEKLFF.